These 29 T cell receptor beta chains came from one sample sequenced in a study of human T cells and chemical hapten exposure. Documented time point: pre-sensitization, week 0. The treatment was: therapeutic diphenylcyclopropenone sensitization with weekly scalp DPC. TCRdb recomputed calls from the RACE reads with MiXCR, one row per CDR3 protein. This table has over 300,000 distinct CDR3 sequences, roughly 5.3% appearing once. The sequences come from whole blood, collected in connection with sensitization to the hapten diphenylcyclopropenone (DPC). The receptors shown here come from a woman aged 45-65 years with alopecia areata. Some clones in this sample may be carry-over from other donors' samples.

This clonotype was found many times. This chain joins TRBV7-9 and TRBJ2-2; D remains ambiguous. V gave up 7 bases and J gave up 4 bases, with 22 bases separating them. The CDR3 spans 17 residues. Germline CDR1 and CDR2: SEHNR and FQNEAQ (reference sequence). The CDR3 spells CASTHSLAARGTGELFF. The CDR3 nucleotides are TGTGCCAGCACCCATTCCCTGGCAGCCCGAGGCACCGGGGAGCTGTTTTTT.

This clonotype was seen ten or more times. The genes are TRBV11-2 and TRBJ1-2; D unresolved. CDR3 length: 14 amino acids. Looked up from germline, CDR1 is SGHAT and CDR2 is FQNNGV. The V gene lost 5 bases and the J gene lost 4 bases, with 14 bases spanning the gap. The CDR3 DNA follows: TGTGCCAGCAGCCCCCAAGACGGCCGCTATGGCTACACCTTC. It yields the protein CASSPQDGRYGYTF.

The V and J genes are TRBV4-2 and TRBJ2-3; maybe TRBD2 (5 bases). This CDR3 is built from 13 residues. The germline V and J ends were trimmed by 0 bases and 13 bases, with 14 bases remaining between them. Germline-derived CDR1 and CDR2 are LGHNA and YNFKEQ. The DNA of the CDR3 is TGTGCCAGCAGCCAAGATCGGCAAGGACTGAAGTATTTT. Translating it yields CASSQDRQGLKYF.

This clonotype was observed a few times. The V and J genes are TRBV7-2 and TRBJ2-5; D is undetermined. Trimming removed 0 bases at V and 5 bases at J, with 7 bases between. Germline CDR1 reads SGHTA; CDR2 reads FQGNSA. This CDR3 is built from 13 residues. The CDR3: CASSLAADETQYF. In DNA, the CDR3 is TGTGCCAGCAGCTTAGCGGCCGACGAGACCCAGTACTTC. The whole variable domain, remainder taken from reference TRBV7-2 and TRBJ2-5, is GAGVSQSPSNKVTEKGKDVELRCDPISGHTALYWYRQSLGQGLEFLIYFQGNSAPDKSGLPSDRFSAERTGGSVSTLTIQRTQQEDSAVYLCASSLAADETQYFGPGTRLLVL.

A few counts support this clonotype. The V gene is TRBV7-9, the J gene TRBJ2-7, with TRBD2 identical over 7 bases. Germline CDR1 SEHNR, CDR2 FQNEAQ (reference sequence). Germline trimming cut 0 bases from V and 5 bases from J; bases unmatched to any gene: 7. CDR3 length: 15 residues. The CDR3 is CASSLAAGRGNEQYF. The DNA for the CDR3 is TGTGCCAGCAGCTTAGCTGCGGGGAGGGGTAACGAGCAGTACTTC. The complete variable domain, with remaining parts taken from reference TRBV7-9 and TRBJ2-7, reads DTGVSQNPRHKITKRGQNVTFRCDPISEHNRLYWYRQTLGQGPEFLTYFQNEAQLEKSRLLSDRFSAERPKGSFSTLEIQRTEQGDSAMYLCASSLAAGRGNEQYFGPGTRLTVT.

The chain is built from TRBV20-1 and TRBJ2-3; 15 nucleotides align to TRBD2. CDR1 is DFQATT, CDR2 SNEGSKA, per germline (reference sequence). The CDR3 runs to 16 residues. J gave up 3 bases and V 4 bases, and 5 bases lay outside the gene matches. CDR3 sequence reads: CSAIRTSGRGTDTQYF. DNA for the CDR3: TGCAGTGCTATAAGGACTAGCGGGAGGGGGACAGATACGCAGTATTTT.

The chain joins TRBV12-3 or TRBV12-4 to TRBJ2-5, with 12 bases matching TRBD2. V trimming: 5 bases; J trimming: 6 bases; junction bases outside the gene matches: 7. This CDR3 has 15 amino acids. The DNA of the CDR3 is TGTGCCAGCAGTCCCCGGACTAGCGGGGAGAAGACCCAGTACTTC. It yields the protein CASSPRTSGEKTQYF.

This clonotype was picked up many times. The chain is built from TRBV24-1 and TRBJ2-6; 12 positions match TRBD1. With 8 bases clipped from V and 4 bases from J, the junction kept 11 bases outside the gene matches. The CDR3 loop spans 18 amino acids. Per the germline V gene, CDR1 is KGHDR and CDR2 is SFDVKD. The CDR3 here is CATIIPGTGGSGANVLTF. The CDR3 coding sequence is TGTGCCACCATTATCCCCGGGACAGGGGGCTCAGGGGCCAACGTCCTGACTTTC.

This clonotype was counted at least ten times. The chain recombines TRBV29-1 with TRBJ2-2, with D hard to call. The CDR3 is 14 amino acids. Germline CDR1 reads SQVTM; CDR2 reads ANQGSEA. V lost 4 bases to trimming and J lost 0 bases, with 9 bases between them. CDR3 in amino acids: CSVGSGSNTGELFF. CDR3 sequence (DNA): TGCAGCGTTGGGTCAGGATCGAACACCGGGGAGCTGTTTTTT.

The rearrangement uses TRBV10-3 and TRBJ1-1; unclear D gene. V was clipped by 2 bases and J by 8 bases, with 12 bases between them. CDR1 ENHRY and CDR2 SYGVKD come from the germline V gene. CDR3 size: 13 residues. The CDR3 spells CAISEAPQIEAFF. As DNA, the CDR3 is TGTGCCATCAGTGAGGCCCCCCAGATAGAAGCTTTCTTT.

The chain links TRBV27 to TRBJ2-3; no clear D. Trimming left V 2 bases short and J 3 bases short, with 6 bases between. Germline assignment: CDR1 MNHEY and CDR2 SMNVEV (reference sequence). The CDR3 covers 13 residues. CDR3 residues: CASSLAQTDTQYF. The CDR3 DNA reads as TGTGCCAGCAGTTTAGCTCAGACAGATACGCAGTATTTT.

The V call is TRBV11-2, the J call TRBJ2-4; D ambiguous. V was pared by 5 bases and J by 0 bases, with 14 bases between. Germline lookup yields CDR1 SGHAT and CDR2 FQNNGV. There are 16 residues in the CDR3. This CDR3 reads CASSPTPAVAKNIQYF. CDR3 sequence (DNA): TGTGCCAGCAGCCCAACCCCTGCGGTAGCCAAAAACATTCAGTACTTC. Full variable domain (missing parts from reference TRBV11-2 and TRBJ2-4): EAGVAQSPRYKIIEKRQSVAFWCNPISGHATLYWYQQILGQGPKLLIQFQNNGVVDDSQLPKDRFSAERLKGVDSTLKIQPAKLEDSAVYLCASSPTPAVAKNIQYFGAGTRLSVL.

V and J are TRBV12-3 or TRBV12-4 and TRBJ2-7; 10 bases agree with TRBD2. J lost 2 bases, V lost 5 bases, and 6 bases had no gene match. The CDR3 consists of 15 residues. The CDR3 sequence is CASSLGLAAPYEQYF. The DNA for the CDR3 is TGTGCCAGCAGTCTCGGACTAGCGGCCCCCTACGAGCAGTACTTC.

This clonotype came up many times. The chain recombines TRBV10-3 with TRBJ2-6; unclear D gene. Germline lookup yields CDR1 ENHRY and CDR2 SYGVKD. Trimming took off 4 bases at V and 0 bases at J, with 10 bases between the two ends. CDR3 size: 16 residues. CDR3 nucleotide sequence: TGTGCCATCAGTGGTCAGGCAACCTCTGGGGCCAACGTCCTGACTTTC. It yields the protein CAISGQATSGANVLTF.

This clonotype has just a few counts. The rearrangement joins TRBV9 to TRBJ2-5; 12 bases line up with TRBD2. The V segment lost 4 bases and the J segment 2 bases; nucleotides outside the gene matches: 6. Per germline, CDR1 SGDLS and CDR2 YYNGEE. This CDR3 is 16 amino acids long. CDR3 sequence (DNA): TGTGCCAGCAGCCCCAGACTAGCGGGGGATCAAGAGACCCAGTACTTC. Its protein product is CASSPRLAGDQETQYF.

This clonotype was picked up many times. The CDR3 region is CASSWETGRPTGANVLTF. The CDR3 DNA reads TGTGCCAGCAGTTGGGAGACGGGTAGGCCTACTGGGGCCAACGTCCTGACTTTC. The chain has TRBV6-5 and TRBJ2-6; perhaps TRBD2 as D (5 bases). Germline CDR1 MNHEY, CDR2 SVGAGI. The CDR3 has 18 amino acids. V gave up 4 bases and J gave up 2 bases, with 18 bases separating them.

This clonotype was detected ten times or more. The chain combines TRBV12-3 or TRBV12-4 with TRBJ1-2; D remains ambiguous. The CDR3 has 14 amino acids. V was shortened by 0 bases and J by 6 bases, with 11 bases between the two germline ends. CDR3 DNA: TGTGCCAGCAGTTTAGCATGGGTGAACGATGGCTACACCTTC. It codes for CASSLAWVNDGYTF.

The V call is TRBV13, the J call TRBJ2-1, with 8 bases identical to TRBD1. With 7 bases clipped from V and 2 bases from J, the junction kept 4 bases outside the gene matches. This CDR3 contains 14 residues. The germline CDR1 and CDR2 sequences are PRHDT and FYEKMQ (reference sequence). CDR3 nucleotides: TGTGCCAGCAAGGACAGGGACCCCTACAATGAGCAGTTCTTC. Encoded protein: CASKDRDPYNEQFF.

This clonotype was recorded a few times. V gene TRBV12-3 or TRBV12-4 combines with J gene TRBJ1-1, with a tentative D call TRBD1 (5 bases). The V end lost 8 bases, the J end lost 11 bases, and 27 bases lay between the germline ends. The CDR3 contains 15 residues. Written as DNA, the CDR3 is TGTGCCAGCGACTCCCCCGAGGCAGGGCCGGGAAGGGCTTTCTTT. Translating gives CASDSPEAGPGRAFF.

The chain recombines TRBV6-1 with TRBJ2-2; D unresolved. The CDR3 has 13 amino acids. The ends were cut back, 0 bases at V and 8 bases at J, with 7 bases in the middle. Germline lookup yields CDR1 MNHNS and CDR2 SASEGT. CDR3 in amino acids: CASSEAGFGELFF. DNA for the CDR3: TGTGCCAGCAGTGAAGCGGGTTTTGGGGAGCTGTTTTTT.

This clonotype appeared a few times. The CDR3 sequence: CASSEGAGGPWEQFF. The CDR3, as DNA: TGTGCCAGCAGCGAAGGAGCGGGGGGACCTTGGGAGCAGTTCTTC. V usage is TRBV9 and J usage is TRBJ2-1; 9 bases match TRBD2. V was pared by 3 bases and J by 10 bases, with 11 bases of the junction left unmatched. CDR3 length: 15 amino acids. CDR1 is SGDLS and CDR2 is YYNGEE in the germline V gene.

This clonotype was detected only a few times. The CDR3 coding sequence is TGTGCCAGCAGCCACCCGCGACAGGGCCCCAGGACAGATACGCAGTATTTT. It yields the protein CASSHPRQGPRTDTQYF. The genes are TRBV4-2 and TRBJ2-3; 7 nucleotides agree with TRBD1. V lost 3 bases and J lost 3; bases outside the gene matches: 12. Germline V lookup: CDR1 LGHNA, CDR2 YNFKEQ. CDR3 length: 17 residues.

This clonotype was detected ten times or more. The chain recombines TRBV20-1 with TRBJ2-6; 7 positions match TRBD2. The J segment lost 0 bases and the V segment lost 5 bases, leaving 1 base of the junction unmatched. Germline values: CDR1 DFQATT, CDR2 SNEGSKA (reference sequence). The CDR3 runs 14 residues. The CDR3 bases are TGCAGTGCTGGGGGGGGCTCTGGGGCCAACGTCCTGACTTTC. Translation: CSAGGGSGANVLTF.

The chain couples TRBV20-1 to TRBJ1-4; D is unclear. This CDR3 has 10 residues. Between the trimmed V and J ends, which lost 6 bases and 4 bases, there was a span of 3 bases. CDR1 is DFQATT, CDR2 SNEGSKA, per germline (reference sequence). The CDR3 loop reads CSALNEKLFF. In nucleotides, the CDR3 is TGCAGTGCGCTTAATGAAAAACTGTTTTTT.

The chain links TRBV30 to TRBJ1-2; D remains unclear. Looked up from germline, CDR1 is GTSNPN and CDR2 is SVGIG (reference sequence). This CDR3 is 17 amino acids long. Trimming shortened V by 4 bases and J by 8 bases, and 29 bases separated the two germline ends. The chain's CDR3 is CAWTPSGGHYGRRGYTF. Written as DNA, the CDR3 is TGTGCCTGGACCCCCTCCGGAGGCCACTATGGGCGGAGAGGCTACACCTTC. The entire variable domain, with the rest obtained from reference TRBV30 and TRBJ1-2, is as follows: SQTIHQWPATLVQPVGSPLSLECTVEGTSNPNLYWYRQAAGRGLQLLFYSVGIGQISSEVPQNLSASRPQDRQFILSSKKLLLSDSGFYLCAWTPSGGHYGRRGYTFGSGTRLTVV.

This clonotype showed up many times. This sequence joins TRBV7-2 and TRBJ2-1, with TRBD2 matching 9 bases. The CDR3 consists of 17 residues. The V gene end was trimmed by 5 bases and the J gene end by 1 base; junction bases not matched to a gene: 9. Per germline, CDR1 SGHTA and CDR2 FQGNSA. The CDR3 sequence is CASSLTRSGGSYNEQFF. In nucleotides, the CDR3 is TGTGCCAGCAGCCTCACTAGGAGCGGGGGGTCCTACAATGAGCAGTTCTTC.

V is TRBV11-2 and J is TRBJ2-7, with D tentatively TRBD2 (6 bases). The germline V and J ends were trimmed by 0 bases and 2 bases, with 11 bases remaining between them. This CDR3 is 15 amino acids long. Germline CDR1 is SGHAT and CDR2 is FQNNGV. The CDR3 DNA follows: TGTGCCAGCAGCTTAGAGGCGACGGGAGCCTACGAGCAGTACTTC. Translating it yields CASSLEATGAYEQYF.

This clonotype was seen a handful of times. The rearrangement joins TRBV20-1 to TRBJ2-7; tentatively, D is TRBD2 (5 bases). This CDR3 comprises 14 residues. Germline V CDR1 and CDR2: DFQATT, SNEGSKA (reference sequence). The V and J ends lost 0 bases and 1 base respectively, with 10 bases between them. The CDR3 loop reads CSARDRSGSYEQYF. The CDR3 nucleotides are TGCAGTGCTAGAGATCGGAGCGGTTCCTACGAGCAGTACTTC.

This clonotype occurred a few times. The chain joins TRBV7-2 to TRBJ2-3; 12 bases fit TRBD2. Germline V CDR1 and CDR2: SGHTA, FQGNSA. With 2 bases clipped from V and 2 bases from J, the junction kept 2 bases outside the gene matches. The CDR3 extends over 16 amino acids. DNA for the CDR3: TGTGCCAGCAGCTTACCTAGCGGGAGGGCCACAGATACGCAGTATTTT. Protein product: CASSLPSGRATDTQYF.